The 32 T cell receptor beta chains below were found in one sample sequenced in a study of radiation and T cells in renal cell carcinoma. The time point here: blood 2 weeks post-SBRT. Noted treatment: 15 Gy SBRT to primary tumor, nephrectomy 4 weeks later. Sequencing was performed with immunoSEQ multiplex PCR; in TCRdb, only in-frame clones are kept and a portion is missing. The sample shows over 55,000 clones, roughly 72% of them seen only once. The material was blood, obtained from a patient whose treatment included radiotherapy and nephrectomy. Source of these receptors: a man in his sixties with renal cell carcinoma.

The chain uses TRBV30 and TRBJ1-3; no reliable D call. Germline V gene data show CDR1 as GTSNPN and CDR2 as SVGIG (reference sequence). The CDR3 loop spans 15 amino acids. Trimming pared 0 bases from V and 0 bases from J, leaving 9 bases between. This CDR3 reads CAWSVPSASGNTIYF. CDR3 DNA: TGTGCCTGGAGTGTTCCCAGTGCCTCTGGAAACACCATATATTTT.

For the CDR3, the DNA is TGTGCCAGCAGCTTAGGGGGCTCGAGTAATCAGCCCCAGCATTTT. This codes for CASSLGGSSNQPQHF. The chain has TRBV7-9 and TRBJ1-5; TRBD1 might be the D (5 bases). This CDR3 is 15 amino acids long. The V gene lost 1 base and the J gene lost 4 bases, with 11 bases spanning the gap. The germline V gene has CDR1 SEHNR and CDR2 FQNEAQ (reference sequence).

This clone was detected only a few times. CDR3 bases: TGTGCCAGCAGTCGTAGCGGGATCTACTCCTACGAGCAGTACGTC. Encoded protein: CASSRSGIYSYEQYV. The rearrangement uses TRBV5-4 and TRBJ2-7; 8 nucleotides line up with TRBD2. In germline, CDR1 is SGHNT, CDR2 YYREEE (reference sequence). The ends lost 5 bases at V and 0 bases at J; junction bases unmatched: 7. CDR3 size: 15 residues.

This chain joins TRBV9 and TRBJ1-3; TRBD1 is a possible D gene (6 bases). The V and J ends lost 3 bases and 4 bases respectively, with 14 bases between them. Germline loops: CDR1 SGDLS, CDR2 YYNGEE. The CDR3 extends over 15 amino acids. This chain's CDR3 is CASSAGENQGNTIYF. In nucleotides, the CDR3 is TGTGCCAGCAGCGCAGGGGAGAACCAAGGAAACACCATATATTTT.

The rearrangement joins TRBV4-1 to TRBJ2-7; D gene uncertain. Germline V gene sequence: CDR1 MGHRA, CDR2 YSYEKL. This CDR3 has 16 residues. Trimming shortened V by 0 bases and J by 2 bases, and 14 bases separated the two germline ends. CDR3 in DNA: TGCGCCAGCAGCCAAGATCCTGACACTTCTGCCTACGAGCAGTACTTC. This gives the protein CASSQDPDTSAYEQYF.

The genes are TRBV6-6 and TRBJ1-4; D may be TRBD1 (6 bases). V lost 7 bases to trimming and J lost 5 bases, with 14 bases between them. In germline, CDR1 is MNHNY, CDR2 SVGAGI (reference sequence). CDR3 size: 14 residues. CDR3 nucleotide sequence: TGTGCCAGCACCCCTACCGGACAGAATGAAAAACTGTTTTTT. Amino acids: CASTPTGQNEKLFF.

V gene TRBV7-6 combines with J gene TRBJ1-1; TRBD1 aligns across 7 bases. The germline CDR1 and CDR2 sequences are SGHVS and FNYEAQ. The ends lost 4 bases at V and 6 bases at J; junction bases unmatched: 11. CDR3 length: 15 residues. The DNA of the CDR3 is TGTGCCAGCAGCTCCCTCGACAGGGCAGAATCTGAAGCTTTCTTT. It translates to CASSSLDRAESEAFF.

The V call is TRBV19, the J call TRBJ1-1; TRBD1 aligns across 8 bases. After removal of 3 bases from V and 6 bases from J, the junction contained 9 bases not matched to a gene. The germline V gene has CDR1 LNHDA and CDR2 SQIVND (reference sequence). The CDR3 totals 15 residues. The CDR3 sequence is CASSIATGADSEAFF. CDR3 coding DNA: TGTGCCAGTAGTATCGCGACAGGGGCCGATTCTGAAGCTTTCTTT.

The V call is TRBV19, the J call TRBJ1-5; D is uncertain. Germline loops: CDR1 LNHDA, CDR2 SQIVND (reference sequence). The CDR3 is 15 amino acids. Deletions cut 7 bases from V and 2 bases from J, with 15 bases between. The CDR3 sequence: CASKVTRTGNQPQHF. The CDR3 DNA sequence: TGTGCCAGTAAAGTGACCCGGACGGGCAATCAGCCCCAGCATTTT. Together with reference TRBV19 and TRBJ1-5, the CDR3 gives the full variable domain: DGGITQSPKYLFRKEGQNVTLSCEQNLNHDAMYWYRQDPGQGLRLIYYSQIVNDFQKGDIAEGYSVSREKKESFPLTVTSAQKNPTAFYLCASKVTRTGNQPQHFGDGTRLSIL.

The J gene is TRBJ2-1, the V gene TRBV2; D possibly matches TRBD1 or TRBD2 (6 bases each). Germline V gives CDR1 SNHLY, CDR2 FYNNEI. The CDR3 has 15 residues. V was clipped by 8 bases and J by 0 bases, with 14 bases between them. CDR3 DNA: TGTGCCAGCGTTCCGGGGGCCAGCTCCTACAATGAGCAGTTCTTC. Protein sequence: CASVPGASSYNEQFF.

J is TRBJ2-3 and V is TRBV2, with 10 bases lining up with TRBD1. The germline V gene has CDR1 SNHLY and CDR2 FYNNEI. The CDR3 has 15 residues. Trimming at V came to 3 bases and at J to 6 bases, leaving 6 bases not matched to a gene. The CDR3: CASSDGTGVLDTQYF. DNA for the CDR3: TGTGCCAGCAGTGACGGGACAGGGGTGCTGGATACGCAGTATTTT.

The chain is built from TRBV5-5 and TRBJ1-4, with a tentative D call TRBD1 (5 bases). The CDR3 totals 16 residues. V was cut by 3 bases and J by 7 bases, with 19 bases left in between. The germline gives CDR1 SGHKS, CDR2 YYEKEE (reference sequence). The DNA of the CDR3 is TGTGCCAGCAGCTCGATGACCGGGACCAAGGGTGAAAAACTGTTTTTT. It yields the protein CASSSMTGTKGEKLFF.

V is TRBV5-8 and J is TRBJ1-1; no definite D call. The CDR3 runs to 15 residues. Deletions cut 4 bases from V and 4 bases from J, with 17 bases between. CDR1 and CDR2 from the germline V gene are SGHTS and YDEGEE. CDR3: CASSLVSAWGTEAFF. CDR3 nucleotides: TGTGCCAGCAGCCTCGTCTCCGCCTGGGGCACTGAAGCTTTCTTT.

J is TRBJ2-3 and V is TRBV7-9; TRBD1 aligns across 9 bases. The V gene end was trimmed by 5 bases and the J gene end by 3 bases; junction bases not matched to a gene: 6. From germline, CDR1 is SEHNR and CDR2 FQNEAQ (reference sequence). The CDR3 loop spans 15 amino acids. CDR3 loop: CASSPRQGETDTQYF. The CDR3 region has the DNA TGTGCCAGCAGCCCGAGACAGGGGGAGACAGATACGCAGTATTTT.

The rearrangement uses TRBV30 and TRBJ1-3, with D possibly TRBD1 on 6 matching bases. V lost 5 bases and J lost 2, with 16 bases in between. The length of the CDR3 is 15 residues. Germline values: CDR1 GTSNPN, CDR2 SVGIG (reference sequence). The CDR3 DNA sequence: TGTGCCTGGGCCCAAGTTACAGGGACTGGAAACACCATATATTTT. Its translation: CAWAQVTGTGNTIYF.

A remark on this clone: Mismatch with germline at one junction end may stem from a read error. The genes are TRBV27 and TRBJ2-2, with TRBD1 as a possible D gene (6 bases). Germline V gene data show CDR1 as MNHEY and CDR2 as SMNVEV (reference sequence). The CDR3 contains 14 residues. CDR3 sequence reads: CASSLWWGLGELFF. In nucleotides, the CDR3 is TGTGCCAGCAGCTTATGGTGGGGGCTCGGGGAGCTGTTTTTT.

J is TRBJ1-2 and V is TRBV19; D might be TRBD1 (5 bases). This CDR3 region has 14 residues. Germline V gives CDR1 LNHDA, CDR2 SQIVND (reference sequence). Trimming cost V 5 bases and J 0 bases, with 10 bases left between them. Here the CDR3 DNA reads TGTGCCAGTAGTCCAGGGAGAGCTAACTATGGCTACACCTTC. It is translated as CASSPGRANYGYTF.

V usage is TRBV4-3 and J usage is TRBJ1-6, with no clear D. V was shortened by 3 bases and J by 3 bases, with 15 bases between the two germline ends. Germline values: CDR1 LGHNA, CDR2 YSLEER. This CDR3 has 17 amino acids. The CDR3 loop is CASSHSLGSSYNSPLHF. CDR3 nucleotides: TGCGCCAGCAGCCATAGTCTCGGTAGCAGCTATAATTCACCCCTCCACTTT.

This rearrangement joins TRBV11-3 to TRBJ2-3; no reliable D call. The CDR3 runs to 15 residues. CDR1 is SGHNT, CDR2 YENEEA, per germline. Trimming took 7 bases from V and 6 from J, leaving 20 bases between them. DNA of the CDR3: TGTGCCAGCATCCGAGCCCCCGACTTGGCCGATACGCAGTATTTT. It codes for CASIRAPDLADTQYF. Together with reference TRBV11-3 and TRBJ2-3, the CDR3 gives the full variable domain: EAGVVQSPRYKIIEKKQPVAFWCNPISGHNTLYWYLQNLGQGPELLIRYENEEAVDDSQLPKDRFSAERLKGVDSTLKIQPAELGDSAVYLCASIRAPDLADTQYFGPGTRLTVL.

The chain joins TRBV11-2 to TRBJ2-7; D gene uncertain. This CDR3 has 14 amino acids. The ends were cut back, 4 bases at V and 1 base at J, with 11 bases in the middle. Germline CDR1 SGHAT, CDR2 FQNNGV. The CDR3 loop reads CASSSWSSSYEQYV. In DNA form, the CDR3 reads TGTGCCAGCAGCTCCTGGTCCTCATCCTACGAGCAGTACGTC.

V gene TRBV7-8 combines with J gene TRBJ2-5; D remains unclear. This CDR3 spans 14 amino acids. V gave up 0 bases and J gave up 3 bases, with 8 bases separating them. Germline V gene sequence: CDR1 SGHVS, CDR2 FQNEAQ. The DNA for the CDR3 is TGTGCCAGCAGCTTAGCGGCCAGGAAAGAGACCCAGTACTTC. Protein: CASSLAARKETQYF.

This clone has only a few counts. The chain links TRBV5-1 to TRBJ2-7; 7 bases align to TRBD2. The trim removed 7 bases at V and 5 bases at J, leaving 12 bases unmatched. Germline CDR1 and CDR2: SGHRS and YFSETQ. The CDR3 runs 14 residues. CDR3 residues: CASATGGAGDEQYV. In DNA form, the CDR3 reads TGCGCCAGCGCTACAGGCGGGGCGGGAGACGAGCAGTACGTC.

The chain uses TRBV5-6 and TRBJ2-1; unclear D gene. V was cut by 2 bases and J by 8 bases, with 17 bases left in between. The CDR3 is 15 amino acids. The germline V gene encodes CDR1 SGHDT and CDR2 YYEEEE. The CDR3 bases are TGTGCCAGCAGCTTTTACACAATTATATTGGATGAGCAGTTCTTC. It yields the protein CASSFYTIILDEQFF.

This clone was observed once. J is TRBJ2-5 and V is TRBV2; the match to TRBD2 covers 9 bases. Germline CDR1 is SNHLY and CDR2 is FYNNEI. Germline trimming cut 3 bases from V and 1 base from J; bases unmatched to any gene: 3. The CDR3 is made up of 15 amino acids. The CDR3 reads CASSETSGAQETQYF. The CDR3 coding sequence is TGTGCCAGCAGTGAGACTAGCGGTGCCCAAGAGACCCAGTACTTC.

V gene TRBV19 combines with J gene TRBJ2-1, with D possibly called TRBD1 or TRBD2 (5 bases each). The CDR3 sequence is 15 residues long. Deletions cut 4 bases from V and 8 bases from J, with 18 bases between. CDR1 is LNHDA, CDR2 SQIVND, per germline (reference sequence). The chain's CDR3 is CASSTGTNLRDEQFF. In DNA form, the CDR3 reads TGTGCCAGTAGTACCGGGACCAACCTGCGAGATGAGCAGTTCTTC.

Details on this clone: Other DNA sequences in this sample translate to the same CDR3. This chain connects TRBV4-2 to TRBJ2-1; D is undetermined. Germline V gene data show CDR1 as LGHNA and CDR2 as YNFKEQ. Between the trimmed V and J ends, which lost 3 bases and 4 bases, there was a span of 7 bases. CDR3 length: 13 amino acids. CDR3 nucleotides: TGTGCCAGCAGCCAGGATGGATACAATGAGCAGTTCTTC. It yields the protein CASSQDGYNEQFF.

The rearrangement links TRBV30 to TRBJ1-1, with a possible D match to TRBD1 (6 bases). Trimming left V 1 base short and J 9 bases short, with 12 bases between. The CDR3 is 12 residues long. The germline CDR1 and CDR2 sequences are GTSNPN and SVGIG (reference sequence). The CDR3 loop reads CAWSGSRGKAFF. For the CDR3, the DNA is TGTGCCTGGAGTGGTAGCAGGGGTAAAGCTTTCTTT.

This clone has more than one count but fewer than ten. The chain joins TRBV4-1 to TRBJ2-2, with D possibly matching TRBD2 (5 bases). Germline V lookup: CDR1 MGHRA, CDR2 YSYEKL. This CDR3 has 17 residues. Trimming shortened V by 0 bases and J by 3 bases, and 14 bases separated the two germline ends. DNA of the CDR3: TGCGCCAGCAGCCAAGAGGTGGCCTTGGAGGACACCGGGGAGCTGTTTTTT. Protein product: CASSQEVALEDTGELFF.

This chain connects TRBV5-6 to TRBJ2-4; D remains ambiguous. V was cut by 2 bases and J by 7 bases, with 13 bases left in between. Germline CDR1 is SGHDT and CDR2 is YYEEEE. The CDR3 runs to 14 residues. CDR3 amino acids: CASSFQVSSNIQYF. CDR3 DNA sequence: TGTGCCAGCAGCTTCCAGGTTTCCAGCAACATTCAGTACTTC.

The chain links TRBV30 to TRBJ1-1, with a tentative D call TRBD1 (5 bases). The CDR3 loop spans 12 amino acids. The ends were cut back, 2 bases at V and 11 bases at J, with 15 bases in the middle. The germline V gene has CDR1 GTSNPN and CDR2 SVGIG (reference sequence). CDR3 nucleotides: TGTGCCTGGAGTTCCGGGACCATGGAGGCTTTCTTT. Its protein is CAWSSGTMEAFF.

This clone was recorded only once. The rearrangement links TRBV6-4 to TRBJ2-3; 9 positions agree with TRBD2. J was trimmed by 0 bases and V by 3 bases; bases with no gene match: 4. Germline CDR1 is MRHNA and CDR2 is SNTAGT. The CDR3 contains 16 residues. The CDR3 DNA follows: TGTGCCAGCAGTGATTCTAGCGGGGACAGCACAGATACGCAGTATTTT. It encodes CASSDSSGDSTDTQYF.

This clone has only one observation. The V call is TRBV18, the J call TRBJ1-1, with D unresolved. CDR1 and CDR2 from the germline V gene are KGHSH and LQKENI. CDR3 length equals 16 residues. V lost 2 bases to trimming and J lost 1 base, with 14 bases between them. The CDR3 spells CASSPVQPTTNTEAFF. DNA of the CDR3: TGTGCCAGCTCACCAGTACAGCCCACGACGAACACTGAAGCTTTCTTT.